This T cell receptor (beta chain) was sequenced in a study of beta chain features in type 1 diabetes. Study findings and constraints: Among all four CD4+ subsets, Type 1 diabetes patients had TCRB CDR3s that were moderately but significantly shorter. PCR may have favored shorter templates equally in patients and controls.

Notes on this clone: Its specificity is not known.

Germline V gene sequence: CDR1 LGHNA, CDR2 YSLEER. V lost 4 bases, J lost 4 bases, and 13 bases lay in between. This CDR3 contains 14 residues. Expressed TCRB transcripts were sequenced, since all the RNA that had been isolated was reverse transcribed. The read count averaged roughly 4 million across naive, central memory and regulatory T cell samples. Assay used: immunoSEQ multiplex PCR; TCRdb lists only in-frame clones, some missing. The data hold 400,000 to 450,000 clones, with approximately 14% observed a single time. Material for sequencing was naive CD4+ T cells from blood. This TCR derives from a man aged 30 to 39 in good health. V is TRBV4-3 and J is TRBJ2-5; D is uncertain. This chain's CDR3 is CASSRADRRETQYF. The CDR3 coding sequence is TGCGCCAGCAGCCGGGCCGACCGGCGAGAGACCCAGTACTTC.